A selection of T cell receptor beta chains follows, all from one sample in a study of cytomegalovirus exposure and HLA in healthy donors. Sequenced by immunoSEQ multiplex PCR; TCRdb stores in-frame clones only, minus some. The sample consists of approximately 270,000 clones, around 89% of them appearing once. The sample taken for sequencing was PBMCs. The receptors were gathered from a woman aged 18-30 years in good health and CMV-seronegative. Both conserved end residues are part of each CDR3. The D gene is left open where the match is weak. Size tells how often a clone was seen (once, few, many) or the class of an expanded clone, and some rows leave it out.

TGTGCCAGCAGTGAATTCAGAGCGGGGGACACAGATACGCAGTATTTT	CASSEFRAGDTDTQYF	once	TRBV25-1	TRBJ2-3	TRBD2
TGTGCCAGCAGTTTGGTCGTCACCAGGGCCAGTTTTCAGCCCCAGCATTTT	CASSLVVTRASFQPQHF	once	TRBV28	TRBJ1-5	-
TGCGCCAGCGGACCCCTCCAGGGCTCTTATGGCTACACCTTC	CASGPLQGSYGYTF	-	TRBV10-2	TRBJ1-2	-
TGTGCCAGCAGGCCCGGCAGGTCACAAGAGACCCAGTACTTC	CASRPGRSQETQYF	-	TRBV6-6	TRBJ2-5	-
TGTGCCAGCAGCTCAGGACTAGAAGGGCCCTACGAGCAGTACTTC	CASSSGLEGPYEQYF	-	TRBV7-2	TRBJ2-7	TRBD2
TGTGCCAGCAGCCCGAGTGAGGTTAACATTCAGTACTTC	CASSPSEVNIQYF	-	TRBV5-4	TRBJ2-4	-
TGTGCCAGCAGCCCGGTAGCGGGGGGCCCGAACACCGGGGAGCTGTTTTTT	CASSPVAGGPNTGELFF	-	TRBV7-2	TRBJ2-2	TRBD2
TGTGCCAGCAGTGAATATGGGACAGGGCTAACTGAAAAACTGTTTTTT	CASSEYGTGLTEKLFF	-	TRBV25-1	TRBJ1-4	TRBD1
TGCGCCAGCAGCCATGGAGCGGCCTTTTGGGGTGAGCAGTTCTTC	CASSHGAAFWGEQFF	-	TRBV4-1	TRBJ2-1	-
TGTGCCAGCACAGGGGAAAATGAGCAGTTCTTC	CASTGENEQFF	-	TRBV28	TRBJ2-1	-
TGTGCCAGCAGCCAAGGTATCACAGATACGCAGTATTTT	CASSQGITDTQYF	-	TRBV14	TRBJ2-3	-
TGTGCCACCCGTGGAGAGGTCATGAACACTGAAGCTTTCTTT	CATRGEVMNTEAFF	-	TRBV15	TRBJ1-1	-
TGTGCCATCAGAGACCTTCCGGGACAAAGCGGCTACACCTTC	CAIRDLPGQSGYTF	-	TRBV10-3	TRBJ1-2	-
TGTGCCAGCAGCTGGGACAGGGGAGGTGGCTACACCTTC	CASSWDRGGGYTF	-	TRBV5-4	TRBJ1-2	TRBD1
TGTGCCAGCAGGAGGGATGAGCAGTTCTTC	CASRRDEQFF	-	TRBV2	TRBJ2-1	-
TGTGCCACCAGCAGAGGGCAGGGCACAGTCGGGGAGCTGTTTTTT	CATSRGQGTVGELFF	-	TRBV15	TRBJ2-2	-
TGTGCCAGCAGTGGTCGACAGGGGGCGATCTCTGGGGCCAACGTCCTGACTTTC	CASSGRQGAISGANVLTF	-	TRBV6-1	TRBJ2-6	TRBD1
TGTGCCAGCAGCTTAGAGGCAGGGTGGGCTAATTCACCCCTCCACTTT	CASSLEAGWANSPLHF	-	TRBV7-2	TRBJ1-6	-
TGTGCCAGCAGCTCGGGGGGAAATCAGCCCCAGCATTTT	CASSSGGNQPQHF	-	TRBV7-2	TRBJ1-5	-
TGTGCCAGCAGCTTACAATTGAGGACAGACTACAATGAGCAGTTCTTC	CASSLQLRTDYNEQFF	-	TRBV7-8	TRBJ2-1	-
TGTGCCAGCAAAGCCCCCCGGGACAGGGATGAGCAGTTCTTC	CASKAPRDRDEQFF	-	TRBV6-1	TRBJ2-1	TRBD1
TGTGCCAGCAGCAGCTACGGTCAGCCCCAGCATTTT	CASSSYGQPQHF	-	TRBV5-6	TRBJ1-5	-
TGTGCCAGTAGTATAAAACAATGGACAGGGGATGGCTACACCTTC	CASSIKQWTGDGYTF	once	TRBV19	TRBJ1-2	TRBD1
TGTGCCAGCAGCCATAGTCGGGACACCCGCTCCTACGAGCAGTACTTC	CASSHSRDTRSYEQYF	once	TRBV7-2	TRBJ2-7	-
TGCGCCAGCAGCCAAGATCGCCGGGTCGGGGGGCAGGCCGGGGAGCTGTTTTTT	CASSQDRRVGGQAGELFF	-	TRBV4-3	TRBJ2-2	-
TGTGCCAGCAGGATAGCGGGGGGCCCAGATACGCAGTATTTT	CASRIAGGPDTQYF	-	TRBV6-1	TRBJ2-3	TRBD2
TGTGCCAGCAGCTTGGCGGGGGACAATGAGCAGTTCTTC	CASSLAGDNEQFF	-	TRBV7-6	TRBJ2-1	TRBD2
TGCGCCAGCAGCCACCCGACAGGGAACACTGAAGCTTTCTTT	CASSHPTGNTEAFF	-	TRBV5-1	TRBJ1-1	-
TGCAGCGTTGAAGACAGCGGCTCTGGAAACACCATATATTTT	CSVEDSGSGNTIYF	-	TRBV29-1	TRBJ1-3	-
TGTGCCAGCAGTTACTCTGACAGACCAGAGACCCAGTACTTC	CASSYSDRPETQYF	-	TRBV6-6	TRBJ2-5	-
TGTGCCAGCAGCTTGTTACTAGCGGGGGGGAGCACAGATACGCAGTATTTT	CASSLLLAGGSTDTQYF	-	TRBV5-6	TRBJ2-3	TRBD2
TGTGCCAGCAGCTTGTCGGCGGGGAGGGGCGAGCAGTACTTC	CASSLSAGRGEQYF	-	TRBV7-6	TRBJ2-7	TRBD2
TGCAGCGTCGGACAGTCTAACTATGGCTACACCTTC	CSVGQSNYGYTF	-	TRBV29-1	TRBJ1-2	-
TGTGCCAGCAGTTACTCCCTGGAAGGGGAGGACACTGAAGCTTTCTTT	CASSYSLEGEDTEAFF	-	TRBV6-5	TRBJ1-1	-
TGTGCCAGCTCACCCACTAGCGGGGATTCGACAGATACGCAGTATTTT	CASSPTSGDSTDTQYF	-	TRBV18	TRBJ2-3	TRBD2
TGTGCCAGCAGCTCCATTCCAGGGAAACCCTACGAGCAGTACTTC	CASSSIPGKPYEQYF	-	TRBV7-8	TRBJ2-7	-
TGTGCCATCGGACGGGACAACGAAGAGACCCAGTACTTC	CAIGRDNEETQYF	-	TRBV10-3	TRBJ2-5	-
TGCGCCAGCAGCTTGGACGGCGGGGGAGCCTACAATGAGCAGTTCTTC	CASSLDGGGAYNEQFF	-	TRBV5-1	TRBJ2-1	TRBD2
TGTGCCGGTCGGACAGGGGGTTACGAGCAGTACTTC	CAGRTGGYEQYF	-	TRBV27	TRBJ2-7	TRBD1
TGTGCCAGCAGTTTATCAGGGGAGGGCTATGGCTACACCTTC	CASSLSGEGYGYTF	-	TRBV27	TRBJ1-2	-
TGTGCCAGCAGCACCGGACTGGGAAACACTGAAGCTTTCTTT	CASSTGLGNTEAFF	-	TRBV28	TRBJ1-1	-
TGCGCCAGCAGCCAGACAGGGGGCTACACTGAAGCTTTCTTT	CASSQTGGYTEAFF	-	TRBV4-1	TRBJ1-1	TRBD1
TGTGCCACCCTACCCCGGGACACCGAAATCAACTATGGCTACACCTTC	CATLPRDTEINYGYTF	-	TRBV19	TRBJ1-2	-
TGTGCCAGCAGCTTAGATATCGTCAGGAACACTGAAGCTTTCTTT	CASSLDIVRNTEAFF	-	TRBV11-2	TRBJ1-1	-
TGTGCCATAGAATTACTAGGAGAGGAAGAGACCCAGTACTTC	CAIELLGEEETQYF	once	TRBV30	TRBJ2-5	-
TGTGCCAGCAGTGAATACAGGCTTAGCAATCAGCCCCAGCATTTT	CASSEYRLSNQPQHF	-	TRBV2	TRBJ1-5	-
TGTGCCAGCAGAGAGGAGGGGGCATCCACTGAAGCTTTCTTT	CASREEGASTEAFF	-	TRBV2	TRBJ1-1	TRBD1
TGTGCCAGCAGTTACTCTTGGCCGAATCAGCCCCAGCATTTT	CASSYSWPNQPQHF	few	TRBV6-5	TRBJ1-5	-
TGTGCCAGCAAGGGGAATGGAAACACCATATATTTT	CASKGNGNTIYF	once	TRBV2	TRBJ1-3	-
TGTGCCAGCAGCGTAGCTACGAGCGGGGGGAGGGTTCGCACAGATACGCAGTATTTT	CASSVATSGGRVRTDTQYF	-	TRBV9	TRBJ2-3	TRBD2
TGTGCCAGCAGCGCCGCCGGGACTAGCCCACAGTATTTT	CASSAAGTSPQYF	-	TRBV7-9	TRBJ2-3	TRBD2
TGCGCCAGCAGTGAGTCATCCCGGGACAGGGGCTACGAGCAGTACTTC	CASSESSRDRGYEQYF	-	TRBV10-2	TRBJ2-7	TRBD1
TGTGCCAGCAGTCGCGCAGGGGGAAACTATGGCTACACCTTC	CASSRAGGNYGYTF	-	TRBV28	TRBJ1-2	TRBD1